This record covers a single T cell receptor (beta chain). The target of this receptor is not known. No quality values exist for individual bases; no much larger clone is one base distant. This sample stems from a study of T cell changes during pregnancy in multiple sclerosis (dated by TCRdb to between 2017 and 2020). About the study as a whole: Changes in the T cell repertoire over the course of pregnancy were examined in this study in women with multiple sclerosis.

The protocol used for the library was the immunoSEQ multiplex PCR assay. TCRdb took this table from immuneACCESS and kept in-frame rearrangements with V and J called. Such tables lack part of the clones; where checked against another copy, unresolved V genes explain under half of the gap, and the rest is unexplained. This sample lists 47,000 or so clones; about 94% were detected once. The ten largest clones take up 0.4% to 0.6% of the sample. CDR1 and CDR2 are drawn from the germline V gene (reference sequence): SEHNR, FQNEAQ. The germline V and J ends show losses of 2 bases and 8 bases respectively, and no gene match explains 3 bases of the junction. CDR3 length: 14 amino acids, cysteine to phenylalanine. Only CDR3 DNA remains: 42 bases, in frame from the first base.

This sequence was found in a female donor with multiple sclerosis, enrolled in a pregnancy study. The V and J genes are TRBV7-9 and TRBJ1-6, with 7 bases aligning to TRBD1. This specimen consisted of CD4+ T cells from peripheral blood mononuclear cells, obtained in the first trimester of pregnancy. The nucleotide sequence reads as follows: TGTGCCAGCAGCTTACGGGACAGCTATTCACCCCTCCACTTT. Its amino acids are CASSLRDSYSPLHF.